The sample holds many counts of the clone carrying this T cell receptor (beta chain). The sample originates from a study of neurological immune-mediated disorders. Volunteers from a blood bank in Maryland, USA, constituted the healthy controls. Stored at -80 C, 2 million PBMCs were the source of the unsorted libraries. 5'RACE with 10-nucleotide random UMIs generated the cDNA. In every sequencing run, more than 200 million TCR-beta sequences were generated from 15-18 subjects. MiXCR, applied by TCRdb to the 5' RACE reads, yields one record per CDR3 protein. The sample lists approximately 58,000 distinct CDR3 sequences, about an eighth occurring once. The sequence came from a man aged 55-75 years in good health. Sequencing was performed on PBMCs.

The CDR3 sequence: CASSASAGGALEQYF. The CDR3 region has the DNA TGTGCCAGCAGCGCCTCAGCGGGGGGGGCGCTCGAGCAGTACTTC. The V and J genes are TRBV7-2 and TRBJ2-7; 10 nucleotides match TRBD2. CDR3 length: 15 residues. With V trimmed by 5 bases and J by 6 bases, 10 bases remained unmatched. The V gene's germline CDR1 is SGHTA and CDR2 FQGNSA. Full variable domain (remainder filled in from reference TRBV7-2 and TRBJ2-7): GAGVSQSPSNKVTEKGKDVELRCDPISGHTALYWYRQSLGQGLEFLIYFQGNSAPDKSGLPSDRFSAERTGGSVSTLTIQRTQQEDSAVYLCASSASAGGALEQYFGPGTRLTVT.